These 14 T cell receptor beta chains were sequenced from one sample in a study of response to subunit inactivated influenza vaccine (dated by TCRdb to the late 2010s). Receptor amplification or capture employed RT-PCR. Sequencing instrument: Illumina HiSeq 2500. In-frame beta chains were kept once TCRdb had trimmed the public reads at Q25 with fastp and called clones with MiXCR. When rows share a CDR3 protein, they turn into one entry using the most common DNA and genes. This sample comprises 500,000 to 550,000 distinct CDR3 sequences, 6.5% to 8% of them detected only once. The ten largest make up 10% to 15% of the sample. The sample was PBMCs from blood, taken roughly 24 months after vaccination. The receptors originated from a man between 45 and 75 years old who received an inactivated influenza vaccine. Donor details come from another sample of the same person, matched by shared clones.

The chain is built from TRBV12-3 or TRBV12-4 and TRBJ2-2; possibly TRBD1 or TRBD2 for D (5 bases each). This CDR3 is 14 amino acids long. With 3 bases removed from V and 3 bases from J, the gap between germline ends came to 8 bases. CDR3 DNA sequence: TGTGCCAGCAGTTTCGGGGCGGACACCGGGGAGCTGTTTTTT. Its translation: CASSFGADTGELFF.

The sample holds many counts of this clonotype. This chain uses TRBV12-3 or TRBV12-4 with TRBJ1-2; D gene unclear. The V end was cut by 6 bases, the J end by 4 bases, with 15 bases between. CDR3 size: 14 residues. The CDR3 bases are TGTGCCAGCAGAGGGATCGTATCCCTCTATGGCTACACCTTC. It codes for CASRGIVSLYGYTF.

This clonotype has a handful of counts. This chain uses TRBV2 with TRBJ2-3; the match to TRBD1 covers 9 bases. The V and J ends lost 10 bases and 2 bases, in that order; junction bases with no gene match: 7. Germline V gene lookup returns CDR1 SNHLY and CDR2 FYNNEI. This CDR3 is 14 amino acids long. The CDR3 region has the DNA TGTGCCACCCGACAGGGGGGGACCACAGATACGCAGTATTTT. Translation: CATRQGGTTDTQYF. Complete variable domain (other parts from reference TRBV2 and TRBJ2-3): EPEVTQTPSHQVTQMGQEVILRCVPISNHLYFYWYRQILGQKVEFLVSFYNNEISEKSEIFDDQFSVERPDGSNFTLKIRSTKLEDSAMYFCATRQGGTTDTQYFGPGTRLTVL.

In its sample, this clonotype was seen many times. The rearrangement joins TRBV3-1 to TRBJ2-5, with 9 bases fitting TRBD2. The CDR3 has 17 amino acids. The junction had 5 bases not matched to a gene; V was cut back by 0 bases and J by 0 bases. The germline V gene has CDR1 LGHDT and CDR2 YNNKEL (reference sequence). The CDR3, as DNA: TGTGCCAGCAGCCAAGATCGAGGCGGGGGGGACCAAGAGACCCAGTACTTC. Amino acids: CASSQDRGGGDQETQYF.

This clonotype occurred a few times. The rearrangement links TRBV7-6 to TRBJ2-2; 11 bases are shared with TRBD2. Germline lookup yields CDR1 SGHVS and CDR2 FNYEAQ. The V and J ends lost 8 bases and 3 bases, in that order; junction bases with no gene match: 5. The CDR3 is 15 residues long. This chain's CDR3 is CASSGLAGHTGELFF. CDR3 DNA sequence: TGTGCCAGCTCCGGACTAGCGGGCCACACCGGGGAGCTGTTTTTT.

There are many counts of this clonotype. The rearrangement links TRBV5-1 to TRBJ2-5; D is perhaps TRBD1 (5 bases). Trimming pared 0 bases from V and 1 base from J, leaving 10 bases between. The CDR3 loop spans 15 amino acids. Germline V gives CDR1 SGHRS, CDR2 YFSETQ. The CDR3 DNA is TGCGCCAGCAGCTTGGACGACAGTACCCAAGAGACCCAGTACTTC. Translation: CASSLDDSTQETQYF. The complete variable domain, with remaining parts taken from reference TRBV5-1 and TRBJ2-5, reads KAGVTQTPRYLIKTRGQQVTLSCSPISGHRSVSWYQQTPGQGLQFLFEYFSETQRNKGNFPGRFSGRQFSNSRSEMNVSTLELGDSALYLCASSLDDSTQETQYFGPGTRLLVL.

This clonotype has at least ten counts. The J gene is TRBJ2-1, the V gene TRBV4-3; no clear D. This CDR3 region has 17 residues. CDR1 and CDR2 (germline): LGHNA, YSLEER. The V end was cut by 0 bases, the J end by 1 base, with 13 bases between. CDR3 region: CASSQEAWGKSYNEQFF. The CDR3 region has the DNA TGCGCCAGCAGCCAAGAAGCGTGGGGAAAGTCCTACAATGAGCAGTTCTTC.

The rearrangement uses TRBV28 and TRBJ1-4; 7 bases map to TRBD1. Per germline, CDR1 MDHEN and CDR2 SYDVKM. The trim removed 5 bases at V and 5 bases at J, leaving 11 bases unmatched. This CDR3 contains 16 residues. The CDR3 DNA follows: TGTGCCAGCAGTCGATTAAAGCGACAGGGCAATGAAAAACTGTTTTTT. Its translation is CASSRLKRQGNEKLFF.

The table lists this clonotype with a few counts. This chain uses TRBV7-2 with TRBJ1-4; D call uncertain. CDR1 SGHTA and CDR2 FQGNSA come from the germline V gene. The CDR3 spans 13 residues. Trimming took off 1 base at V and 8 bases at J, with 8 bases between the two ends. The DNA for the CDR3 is TGTGCCAGCAGCTTAGGGGCGGTAGAAAAACTGTTTTTT. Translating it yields CASSLGAVEKLFF.

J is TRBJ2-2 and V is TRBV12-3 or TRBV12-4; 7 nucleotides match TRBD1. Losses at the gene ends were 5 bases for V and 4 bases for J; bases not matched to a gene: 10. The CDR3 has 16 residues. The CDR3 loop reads CASSIPTGLGTGELFF. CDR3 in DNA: TGTGCCAGCAGTATACCGACAGGGCTCGGCACCGGGGAGCTGTTTTTT.

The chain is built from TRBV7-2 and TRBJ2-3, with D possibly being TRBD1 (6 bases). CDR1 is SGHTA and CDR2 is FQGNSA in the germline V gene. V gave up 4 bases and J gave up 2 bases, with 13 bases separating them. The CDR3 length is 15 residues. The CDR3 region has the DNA TGTGCCAGCAGCTCCGGACAGTTTCACACAGATACGCAGTATTTT. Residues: CASSSGQFHTDTQYF.

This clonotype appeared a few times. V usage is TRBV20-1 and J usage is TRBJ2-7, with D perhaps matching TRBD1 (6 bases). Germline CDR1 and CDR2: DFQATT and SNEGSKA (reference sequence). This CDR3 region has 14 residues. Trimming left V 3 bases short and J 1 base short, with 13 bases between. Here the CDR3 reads CSASRGQNSYEQYF. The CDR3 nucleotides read TGCAGTGCTAGCCGTGGACAGAATTCCTACGAGCAGTACTTC.

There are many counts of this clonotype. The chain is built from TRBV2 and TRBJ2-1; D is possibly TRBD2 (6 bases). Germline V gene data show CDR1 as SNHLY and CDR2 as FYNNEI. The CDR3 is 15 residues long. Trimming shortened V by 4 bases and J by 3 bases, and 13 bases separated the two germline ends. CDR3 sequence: CASSVESGDYNEQFF. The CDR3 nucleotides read TGTGCCAGCAGTGTGGAGTCGGGGGACTACAATGAGCAGTTCTTC.

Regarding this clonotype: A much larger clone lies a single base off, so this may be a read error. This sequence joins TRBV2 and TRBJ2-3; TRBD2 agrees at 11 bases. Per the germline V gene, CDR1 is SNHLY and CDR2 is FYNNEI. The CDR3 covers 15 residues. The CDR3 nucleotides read TGTACCAGCAGTCCGACTAGCGGGGGCACAGATACGCAGTATTTT. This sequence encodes CTSSPTSGGTDTQYF.